These 4 T cell receptor beta chains were all obtained from the same sample, sequenced in a study of technical replicates of blood from several donors. Sequencing used immunoSEQ multiplex PCR; TCRdb keeps in-frame clones, though not all of them. Here the sample spans tens of thousands of clones, around 92% being singletons. Sequenced input: T cells isolated from PBMCs. Receptors were obtained from a human donor in good health.

V is TRBV25-1 and J is TRBJ1-2, with 9 bases that match TRBD1. V shed 4 bases and J 4 bases; nucleotides not matched to a gene: 4. This CDR3 is built from 14 residues. Germline CDR1 reads MGHDK; CDR2 reads SYGVNS. CDR3 amino acids: CASSVGQGFYGYTF. CDR3 nucleotides: TGTGCCAGCAGTGTGGGACAGGGCTTCTATGGCTACACCTTC.

For the CDR3, the DNA is TGTGCCAGCAGCTTGGATTGGCGGGAGCCTAACTACGAGCAGTACTTC. Its protein is CASSLDWREPNYEQYF. This chain links TRBV5-4 with TRBJ2-7, with 7 positions matching TRBD2. The V segment lost 0 bases and the J segment 3 bases; nucleotides outside the gene matches: 9. This CDR3 is 16 amino acids long. In germline, CDR1 is SGHNT, CDR2 YYREEE (reference sequence).

V gene TRBV11-3 combines with J gene TRBJ1-1, with D hard to call. The germline gives CDR1 SGHNT, CDR2 YENEEA. V dropped 2 bases and J dropped 7 bases, with 11 bases sitting between them. This CDR3 has 13 amino acids. The CDR3 loop is CASSLHKTREAFF. The CDR3 DNA follows: TGTGCCAGCAGCTTACATAAGACACGTGAAGCTTTCTTT.

This chain connects TRBV12-5 to TRBJ1-1; no reliable D call. Trimming removed 3 bases at V and 1 base at J, with 6 bases between. CDR1 and CDR2 (germline): LGHNT, FRNRAP. The CDR3 loop spans 13 amino acids. The CDR3 DNA sequence: TGTGCTAGTGGTTTCCGGGGGAACACTGAAGCTTTCTTT. Its translation: CASGFRGNTEAFF.